The rows below give T cell receptor beta chains drawn from one sample of a study of T-cell reconstitution after alpha-beta-depleted transplantation in children. TCRdb re-called the PCR reads with MiXCR, one entry per CDR3 protein. The profile covers roughly 500,000 distinct CDR3 sequences, with about 18% appearing a single time and around 3.3% taken by the ten largest. Sequenced material: PBMCs from the stem cell graft donor, taken from the stem cell graft. These receptors were obtained from a human donor who donated a stem cell graft to a child with acute lymphoblastic leukemia. The CDR3 runs from the conserved cysteine through the conserved F or W. A D gene is named only where the DNA matches it firmly. Size tells how often a clone was seen (once, few, many) or the class of an expanded clone, and some rows leave it out.

J,D,size,V,DNA,CDR3
TRBJ2-1,TRBD2,NA,TRBV14,TGTGCCAGCAGCCAAGATCGGGGGAGGGTCTACAATGAGCAGTTCTTC,CASSQDRGRVYNEQFF
TRBJ1-1,NA,few,TRBV28,TGTGCCAGCAGCCGGACGGGGTTTGCAGCTTTCTTT,CASSRTGFAAFF
TRBJ1-2,TRBD1,NA,TRBV10-3,TGTGCCATCAGTGAGTCGTTCCCTGGACAGGGGAGAGTCTATGGCTACACCTTC,CAISESFPGQGRVYGYTF
TRBJ2-3,NA,few,TRBV29-1,TGCAGCGTTGAAGTATCGTCCTCAGATACGCAGTATTTT,CSVEVSSSDTQYF
TRBJ2-3,NA,NA,TRBV5-1,TGCGCCAGCAGCCCGGAAGGTTATACGCAGTATTTT,CASSPEGYTQYF
TRBJ2-6,NA,NA,TRBV6-1,TGTGCCAGCAGTGAACAGGCCAGAAAGGCTGGGGCCAACGTCCTGACTTTC,CASSEQARKAGANVLTF
TRBJ2-1,NA,NA,TRBV20-1,TGCAGTGCTAGAGTCAGCCTAGACTACAATGAGCAGTTCTTC,CSARVSLDYNEQFF
TRBJ2-7,NA,NA,TRBV14,TGTGCCAGCAGCCAAGACCCGGTCCTGGAGCAGTACTTC,CASSQDPVLEQYF
TRBJ2-5,NA,few,TRBV12-3/TRBV12-4,TGTGCCAGCAGTTTATCGGAGTCGCGGGGAAAGACCCAGTACTTC,CASSLSESRGKTQYF
TRBJ2-7,NA,NA,TRBV25-1,TGTGCCAGCAGTGAAGAGGGGGACGAGCAGTACTTC,CASSEEGDEQYF
TRBJ2-3,TRBD1,few,TRBV3-1,TGTGCCAGCAGCGACAGGGGGACACGCACAGATACGCAGTATTTT,CASSDRGTRTDTQYF
TRBJ2-1,NA,few,TRBV5-1,TGCGCCAGCAGCAACGGCGAAAGGGTCACGGGGAATGAGCAGTTCTTC,CASSNGERVTGNEQFF
TRBJ2-1,NA,NA,TRBV6-5,TGTGCCAGCAGTTTTGGACACCCTAGGGATGATGAGCAGTTCTTC,CASSFGHPRDDEQFF
TRBJ2-1,NA,NA,TRBV9,TGTGCCAGCGGTGCAGGGGCCAGCTCCTACAATGAGCAGTTCTTC,CASGAGASSYNEQFF
TRBJ1-2,NA,few,TRBV7-9,TGTGCCAGCAGCTTAGATTGGCAGAACTATGGCTACACCTTC,CASSLDWQNYGYTF
TRBJ2-6,TRBD1,NA,TRBV20-1,TGCAGTGCTAGAGAAGGGACAGGGATCCTCTCTGGGGCCAACGTCCTGACTTTC,CSAREGTGILSGANVLTF
TRBJ1-5,TRBD1,few,TRBV5-1,TGCGCCAGCAGCCGCACGGGACAGATCAATCAGCCCCAGCATTTT,CASSRTGQINQPQHF
TRBJ2-3,NA,few,TRBV19,TGTGCCAGTAGTCCTCCCTGGGCGGATACGCAGTATTTT,CASSPPWADTQYF
TRBJ2-7,TRBD1,few,TRBV3-1,TGTGCCAGCAGCGATCGGGACAGGGCCTACGAGCAGTACTTC,CASSDRDRAYEQYF
TRBJ2-3,TRBD2,many,TRBV5-1,TGCGCCAGCAGCACGCGACTAGCGGGAGGAACAGATACGCAGTATTTT,CASSTRLAGGTDTQYF
TRBJ1-5,NA,NA,TRBV12-3/TRBV12-4,TGTGCCAGCAGTTTAGATGCAGGGGGCAATCAGCCCCAGCATTTT,CASSLDAGGNQPQHF
TRBJ2-3,NA,once,TRBV12-3/TRBV12-4,TGTGCCAGCGATGTTAGACCCTCCCATACGCAGTATTTT,CASDVRPSHTQYF
TRBJ2-7,NA,few,TRBV3-1,TGTGCCAGCAGCCAAGACCCCAAGAGCTCCGAGCAGTACTTC,CASSQDPKSSEQYF
TRBJ2-6,NA,few,TRBV7-4,TGTGCCAGCAGCTTTTGGAATAGTGGGGATCGCTCTGGGGCCAACGTCCTGACTTTC,CASSFWNSGDRSGANVLTF
TRBJ2-5,NA,many,TRBV21-1,TGTGCCAGCAGCAAGCAAGAGACCCAGTACTTC,CASSKQETQYF
TRBJ2-2,TRBD1,NA,TRBV10-1,TGCGCCAGCAGTCCACAGGGGGTCGGGGAGCTGTTTTTT,CASSPQGVGELFF
TRBJ2-7,NA,few,TRBV4-1,TGCGCCAGCAGCCAGTTCTCCGGGGCCCCCTACGAGCAGTACTTC,CASSQFSGAPYEQYF
TRBJ1-1,NA,few,TRBV2,TGTGCCAGCAGGGGGGGTCTAGGTGAAACCCCTGGAGCTTTCTTT,CASRGGLGETPGAFF
TRBJ2-1,NA,few,TRBV3-1,TGTGCCAGCAGCCGCCGCCAGTATGCCTACAATGAGCAGTTCTTC,CASSRRQYAYNEQFF
TRBJ2-1,NA,NA,TRBV29-1,TGCAGCGTCCAAAGAGGGACTTCCAATGAGCAGTTCTTC,CSVQRGTSNEQFF
TRBJ1-2,NA,NA,TRBV7-9,TGTGCCAGCAGCTTAGTATCGGTTAACTATGGCTACACCTTC,CASSLVSVNYGYTF
TRBJ1-1,NA,few,TRBV7-9,TGTGCCAGCAGCTTGGATGCAGGGCCAGGACGGACTGAAGCTTTCTTT,CASSLDAGPGRTEAFF
TRBJ2-2,NA,few,TRBV5-1,TGCGCCAGCAGCTTGGAAGTGGGACACACCGGGGAGCTGTTTTTT,CASSLEVGHTGELFF
TRBJ1-1,NA,few,TRBV5-1,TGCGCCAGCAGCTTTATGGGGAGACTGAACACTGAAGCTTTCTTT,CASSFMGRLNTEAFF
TRBJ1-2,NA,NA,TRBV6-5,TGTGCCAGCAGTTACGGAGGGGAGGGCTACACCTTC,CASSYGGEGYTF
TRBJ1-5,NA,few,TRBV2,TGTGCCAGCAGTGATCCGTGGGGGGCCAGCAATCAGCCCCAGCATTTT,CASSDPWGASNQPQHF
TRBJ1-4,NA,NA,TRBV5-1,TGCGCCAGCAGTCAAACGGCCCACAATGAAAAACTGTTTTTT,CASSQTAHNEKLFF
TRBJ2-6,TRBD1,NA,TRBV5-1,TGCGCCAGCAGCCCCAGAACAGGGGCTGGGGCCAACGTCCTGACTTTC,CASSPRTGAGANVLTF
TRBJ1-3,NA,NA,TRBV10-3,TGTGCTGCCCAGGGGAATGCTGGAAACACCATATATTTT,CAAQGNAGNTIYF
TRBJ1-4,NA,few,TRBV9,TGTGCCAGCAGCGAACAAGCCGGGACGGCTAATGAAAAACTGTTTTTT,CASSEQAGTANEKLFF
TRBJ2-2,TRBD1,few,TRBV9,TGTGCCAGCAGCGAGGCGGACAGGCCCTCCGGGGAGCTGTTTTTT,CASSEADRPSGELFF
TRBJ2-1,TRBD2,NA,TRBV6-5,TGTGCCAGCAGTTACTCTTTCAGCGGGAGCTCCTACAATGAGCAGTTCTTC,CASSYSFSGSSYNEQFF
TRBJ2-3,TRBD1,many,TRBV12-3/TRBV12-4,TGTGCCAGCAGTAGACAGGGTGCAGGGACAGATACGCAGTATTTT,CASSRQGAGTDTQYF
TRBJ2-7,TRBD2,NA,TRBV4-2,TGTGCCAGCAGCCAACGATGGAATCAAGCGGGAGAAGCGGCCTACGAGCAGTACTTC,CASSQRWNQAGEAAYEQYF
TRBJ2-3,NA,NA,TRBV13,TGTGCCAGCAGCTACAACCGTGGAGATACGCAGTATTTT,CASSYNRGDTQYF
TRBJ2-3,NA,few,TRBV10-1,TGCGCCAATCCCAGGGTGAATTGGCAGGGTCCAGATACGCAGTATTTT,CANPRVNWQGPDTQYF
TRBJ2-4,TRBD1,NA,TRBV5-1,TGCGCCAGCAGCATGTGGGGACAGGGGATGACTTCAGCCAAAAACATTCAGTACTTC,CASSMWGQGMTSAKNIQYF
TRBJ2-3,TRBD2,few,TRBV7-9,TGTGCCAGCAGCTTGTGGGGGGGTGAGACAGATACGCAGTATTTT,CASSLWGGETDTQYF
TRBJ2-1,TRBD2,few,TRBV6-1,TGTGCCAGCACCACCGGGGGGATGGGCTCCTACAATGAGCAGTTCTTC,CASTTGGMGSYNEQFF
TRBJ2-5,TRBD1,few,TRBV5-1,TGCGCCAGCAGCTCTATCGGACAGGGGATCCAAGAGACCCAGTACTTC,CASSSIGQGIQETQYF
TRBJ2-6,NA,few,TRBV19,TGTGCCAGTAGTATGGGGTTTACCTCTGGGGCCAACGTCCTGACTTTC,CASSMGFTSGANVLTF
TRBJ2-7,TRBD2,few,TRBV27,TGTGCCAGCAGTTTCCTAGCGGGTTCCTACGAGCAGTACTTC,CASSFLAGSYEQYF
TRBJ2-5,TRBD1,few,TRBV10-3,TGTGCCATCAGGGGACAGGAGCAAGAGACCCAGTACTTC,CAIRGQEQETQYF
TRBJ2-5,TRBD2,NA,TRBV7-9,TGTGCCAGCAGCTCGAGACTAGCGGACTTCCAAGAGACCCAGTACTTC,CASSSRLADFQETQYF
TRBJ1-5,NA,NA,TRBV9,TGTGCCAGCAGCGTAGTGATCTCCCCGACAGTCAATCAGCCCCAGCATTTT,CASSVVISPTVNQPQHF